A single sample is the source of the 6 T cell receptor beta chains below, sequenced in a study of cytomegalovirus exposure and HLA in healthy donors. Profiling relied on immunoSEQ multiplex PCR, and the TCRdb table lists in-frame clones only, not all of them. The table lists 140,000 to 150,000 clones, 94% of them singletons, with approximately 2% in the top ten. The sequenced material came from PBMCs. These receptors came from a man between 18 and 35 years old in good health and CMV-seropositive.

V usage is TRBV5-1 and J usage is TRBJ2-1, with 10 bases fitting TRBD2. CDR1 and CDR2 (germline): SGHRS, YFSETQ. The trim removed 3 bases at V and 8 bases at J, leaving 11 bases unmatched. This CDR3 spans 16 amino acids. The CDR3 sequence is CASSSSGTSVYYEQFF. Written as DNA, the CDR3 is TGCGCCAGCAGCTCAAGCGGGACTAGCGTTTACTATGAGCAGTTCTTC.

This clone showed up just once. This chain joins TRBV9 and TRBJ2-1, with TRBD2 matching over 9 bases. Germline-derived CDR1 and CDR2 are SGDLS and YYNGEE. Losses at the gene ends were 0 bases for V and 2 bases for J; bases not matched to a gene: 9. CDR3 length equals 18 residues. CDR3 sequence: CASSVVGSGRSPYNEQFF. The CDR3 bases are TGTGCCAGCAGCGTAGTAGGTAGCGGGAGAAGCCCCTACAATGAGCAGTTCTTC. Drawing the rest from reference TRBV9 and TRBJ2-1, the complete variable domain is DSGVTQTPKHLITATGQRVTLRCSPRSGDLSVYWYQQSLDQGLQFLIQYYNGEERAKGNILERFSAQQFPDLHSELNLSSLELGDSALYFCASSVVGSGRSPYNEQFFGPGTRLTVL.

The V and J genes are TRBV7-8 and TRBJ2-7, with 8 bases fitting TRBD1. The germline gives CDR1 SGHVS, CDR2 FQNEAQ. V lost 10 bases to trimming and J lost 6 bases; unmatched junction nucleotides: 11. The CDR3 has 13 amino acids. The CDR3 DNA sequence: TGTGCCACCTCCCGAGGGACAGGCTCCGAGCAGTACTTC. As protein: CATSRGTGSEQYF.

The chain uses TRBV2 and TRBJ2-2, with 7 bases identical to TRBD2. This CDR3 has 15 residues. V shed 7 bases and J 2 bases; nucleotides not matched to a gene: 7. Germline CDR1 is SNHLY and CDR2 is FYNNEI. CDR3 nucleotides: TGTGCCAGCAAGGGAGGGAGGATAAACACCGGGGAGCTGTTTTTT. It is translated as CASKGGRINTGELFF.

The V call is TRBV29-1, the J call TRBJ2-5; D is undetermined. CDR1 and CDR2 from the germline V gene are SQVTM and ANQGSEA. Trimming took off 3 bases at V and 8 bases at J, with 7 bases between the two ends. The CDR3 consists of 10 residues. The CDR3 is CSVDNFTQYF. CDR3 nucleotides: TGCAGCGTTGATAACTTTACCCAGTACTTC. The entire variable domain, with the rest obtained from reference TRBV29-1 and TRBJ2-5, is as follows: SAVISQKPSRDICQRGTSLTIQCQVDSQVTMMFWYRQQPGQSLTLIATANQGSEATYESGFVIDKFPISRPNLTFSTLTVSNMSPEDSSIYLCSVDNFTQYFGPGTRLLVL.

The chain employs TRBV9 and TRBJ1-1, with D unresolved. The CDR3 sequence is 11 residues long. V lost 3 bases to trimming and J lost 5 bases, with 5 bases between them. Per germline, CDR1 SGDLS and CDR2 YYNGEE. This chain's CDR3 is CASSAQTEAFF. For the CDR3, the DNA is TGTGCCAGCAGCGCTCAGACTGAAGCTTTCTTT.